Following are 5 T cell receptor beta chains from one sample sequenced in a study of blood T cell repertoires in COVID-19. Measured with immunoSEQ multiplex PCR; TCRdb has only the in-frame clones, and not every one. The sample shows 150,000 to 170,000 clones, roughly 89% of them seen only once. Sequencing was done on a sample of peripheral blood. The source of these receptors is a man aged 50 to 59 with acute or convalescent COVID-19.

CDR3 residues: CASSYSAARQDTQYF. In nucleotides, the CDR3 is TGTGCCAGCAGTTACTCGGCAGCGCGTCAAGATACGCAGTATTTT. This chain uses TRBV6-6 with TRBJ2-3; D is unclear. The CDR3 covers 15 residues. Germline CDR1 MNHNY, CDR2 SVGAGI (reference sequence). Trimming stripped 0 bases from V and 5 bases from J, with 12 bases between.

The chain employs TRBV29-1 and TRBJ2-1; D might be TRBD2 (5 bases). Germline V CDR1 and CDR2: SQVTM, ANQGSEA. The CDR3 covers 11 residues. For the CDR3, the DNA is TGCGGCGCAGGACTTTACAATGAGCAGTTCTTC. Residues: CGAGLYNEQFF.

The chain is built from TRBV18 and TRBJ1-2; D is possibly TRBD1 (6 bases). CDR1 is KGHSH, CDR2 LQKENI, per germline. The CDR3 consists of 14 residues. Trimming took 1 base from V and 3 from J, leaving 9 bases between them. CDR3 in amino acids: CASSPQDSDYGYTF. CDR3 DNA: TGTGCCAGCTCACCACAGGACAGCGACTATGGCTACACCTTC.

The rearrangement joins TRBV6-5 to TRBJ1-5; 9 nucleotides match TRBD1. J lost 6 bases, V lost 7 bases, and 7 bases had no gene match. Germline V CDR1 and CDR2: MNHEY, SVGAGI. The CDR3 loop spans 14 amino acids. DNA for the CDR3: TGTGCCAGCACCCAGCGACAGGGGGGTCAGCCCCAGCATTTT. It yields the protein CASTQRQGGQPQHF.

A single count supports this clone. V usage is TRBV4-2 and J usage is TRBJ2-3; 8 bases map to TRBD2. This CDR3 is 18 amino acids long. From germline, CDR1 is LGHNA and CDR2 YNFKEQ. V shed 6 bases, J shed 6 bases, and the junction held 20 bases outside the gene matches. CDR3 amino acids: CASRREGSSGASGDTQYF. In nucleotides, the CDR3 is TGTGCCAGCAGGAGGGAGGGGAGTTCAGGGGCTAGCGGGGATACGCAGTATTTT.